This T cell receptor (beta chain) derives from a study of OX40 agonist ivuxolimab in advanced cancers. TCRdb's copy holds only in-frame clones and misses some; the assay was immunoSEQ multiplex PCR. In the table there are about 54,000 clones, roughly 89% of which are singletons. CDR1 and CDR2 from the germline V gene are SGDLS and YYNGEE. The CDR3 has 12 residues. The trim removed 0 bases at V and 11 bases at J, leaving 5 bases unmatched. The sequences come from CD4+ or CD8+ T cells sorted from blood, collected in a trial of the OX40 agonist ivuxolimab. This chain joins TRBV9 and TRBJ2-7; 7 positions agree with TRBD1. The receptor comes from an adult with an advanced solid tumor such as melanoma, head and neck, liver or kidney cancer. The CDR3 sequence: CASSVDGGQEYF. CDR3 sequence (DNA): TGTGCCAGCAGCGTAGATGGAGGACAGGAGTACTTC.